Following are 10 T cell receptor beta chains from one sample sequenced in a study of cytomegalovirus exposure and HLA in healthy donors. In the PCR, 60 Vbeta and 13 Jbeta primers were used. Here immunoSEQ multiplex PCR was the method, and the copy in TCRdb shows in-frame clones only, minus some. The sample consists of under 150,000 clones, roughly four fifths of them appearing once. Sequenced sample: PBMCs. These TCRs come from a man aged 40-49 years in good health and CMV-seropositive.

The chain employs TRBV18 and TRBJ2-5; 16 bases are a match to TRBD2. Germline CDR1 KGHSH, CDR2 LQKENI. This CDR3 has 18 amino acids. Trimming cost V 3 bases and J 4 bases; bases outside gene matches: 8. CDR3: CASSPPGLAGGKGETQYF. Here the CDR3 DNA reads TGTGCCAGCTCACCCCCGGGACTAGCGGGAGGGAAAGGAGAGACCCAGTACTTC.

The chain recombines TRBV28 with TRBJ1-5; the D is unclear. CDR1 MDHEN and CDR2 SYDVKM come from the germline V gene. The CDR3 spans 12 residues. V lost 9 bases and J lost 3, with 9 bases in between. The CDR3 spells CASGVPNQPQHF. CDR3 DNA sequence: TGTGCCAGTGGAGTGCCCAATCAGCCCCAGCATTTT.

This clone was found a few times. V and J are TRBV6-1 and TRBJ1-1, with D tentatively TRBD1 (5 bases). There are 13 residues in the CDR3. V was shortened by 7 bases and J by 3 bases, with 12 bases between the two germline ends. CDR1 MNHNS and CDR2 SASEGT come from the germline V gene. CDR3 protein: CASTWGGDTEAFF. Here the CDR3 DNA reads TGTGCCAGCACCTGGGGGGGGGACACTGAAGCTTTCTTT.

V is TRBV7-6 and J is TRBJ2-2; 12 positions agree with TRBD2. This CDR3 spans 15 amino acids. Unmatched junction bases numbered 5, after V lost 6 bases and J lost 6 bases. Germline loops: CDR1 SGHVS, CDR2 FNYEAQ. CDR3 sequence reads: CASSPTSGRPGELFF. In nucleotides, the CDR3 is TGTGCCAGCAGTCCTACTAGCGGGAGGCCCGGGGAGCTGTTTTTT.

Worth noting for this clone: The conserved phenylalanine or tryptophan is not found at the CDR3 terminus, so this likely reflects a read error. The chain is built from TRBV28 and TRBJ1-1; TRBD1 is a possible D gene (6 bases). This CDR3 comprises 12 residues. V was shortened by 5 bases and J by 8 bases, with 12 bases between the two germline ends. CDR1 and CDR2 from the germline V gene are MDHEN and SYDVKM. For the CDR3, the DNA is TGTGCCAGCAGTCTAGTCGACAGGGAAGCTTTCATT. Translation gives CASSLVDREAFI.

CDR3 in amino acids: CASRPPDRVFDEQYF. The CDR3 DNA sequence: TGTGCCAGCAGGCCCCCCGACAGGGTATTTGACGAGCAGTACTTC. The rearrangement uses TRBV6-1 and TRBJ2-7, with 7 bases fitting TRBD1. Trimming at V came to 6 bases and at J to 5 bases, leaving 13 bases not matched to a gene. Germline values: CDR1 MNHNS, CDR2 SASEGT. The CDR3 contains 15 residues.

In DNA, the CDR3 is TGCGCCAGCAGCCAGGGCAGCATGAACACCGGGGAGCTGTTTTTT. Protein product: CASSQGSMNTGELFF. This sequence joins TRBV4-3 and TRBJ2-2; D ambiguous. Trimming removed 3 bases from V and 1 base from J, with 9 bases in between. This CDR3 comprises 15 residues. Per germline, CDR1 LGHNA and CDR2 YSLEER.

The V and J genes are TRBV7-9 and TRBJ2-5; D remains unclear. Trimming left V 1 base short and J 5 bases short, with 11 bases between. Per the germline V gene, CDR1 is SEHNR and CDR2 is FQNEAQ (reference sequence). The CDR3 loop spans 14 amino acids. As DNA, the CDR3 is TGTGCCAGCAGCTTAGGGGCAGTCAAGGAGACCCAGTACTTC. Encoded protein: CASSLGAVKETQYF.

With regard to this clone: At one of its ends the junction is not consistent with the germline gene, which may arise from a read error. The rearrangement links TRBV9 to TRBJ2-7, with a possible D match to TRBD2 (6 bases). CDR3 length: 13 amino acids. CDR1 and CDR2 from the germline V gene are SGDLS and YYNGEE. The CDR3 spells CASNVFGTDEQYF. In nucleotides, the CDR3 is TGTGCCAGCAACGTATTCGGGACTGACGAGCAGTACTTC.

The rearrangement joins TRBV7-6 to TRBJ2-1; the D is unclear. The germline V gene encodes CDR1 SGHVS and CDR2 FNYEAQ. The CDR3 totals 13 residues. Between the trimmed V and J ends, which lost 5 bases and 5 bases, there was a span of 10 bases. CDR3 bases: TGTGCCAGCAGCCAGTCAAACAACAATGAGCAGTTCTTC. As protein: CASSQSNNNEQFF.